Below are 18 T cell receptor beta chains sequenced from a single sample in a study of TIL therapy for anti-PD-1-resistant metastatic lung cancer. This was the immunoSEQ v3 assay. Some clones are missing from TCRdb's copy, which holds only in-frame ones; the method was immunoSEQ multiplex PCR. The repertoire has about 60,000 clones, roughly 87% of them found once; the top ten carry just over 2.5%. The time point was: pre-treatment sample, taken before nivolumab and TIL therapy. This material consisted of blood, taken at baseline. The receptors stem from a person between 30 and 79 years old with non-small cell lung cancer.

This chain connects TRBV24-1 to TRBJ2-3, with D maybe TRBD1 (6 bases). V lost 4 bases and J lost 0, with 13 bases in between. The germline V gene has CDR1 KGHDR and CDR2 SFDVKD. The CDR3 length is 16 residues. DNA for the CDR3: TGTGCCACCAGTGAGACAGGCGACACTAGCACAGATACGCAGTATTTT. Its translation: CATSETGDTSTDTQYF.

V usage is TRBV9 and J usage is TRBJ2-3; maybe TRBD2 (5 bases). The ends were cut back, 0 bases at V and 8 bases at J, with 7 bases in the middle. Germline CDR1 SGDLS, CDR2 YYNGEE. The CDR3 is made up of 12 amino acids. The chain's CDR3 is CASSVEGVTQYF. The CDR3 coding sequence is TGTGCCAGCAGCGTAGAGGGAGTTACGCAGTATTTT.

The chain uses TRBV12-3 or TRBV12-4 and TRBJ2-7; D call uncertain. Trimming pared 6 bases from V and 0 bases from J, leaving 9 bases between. CDR3 length: 13 amino acids. The CDR3 spells CASSPLSSYEQYF. The DNA of the CDR3 is TGTGCCAGCAGCCCGCTATCCTCCTACGAGCAGTACTTC.

J is TRBJ2-3 and V is TRBV19; D may be TRBD1 (6 bases). Germline V gives CDR1 LNHDA, CDR2 SQIVND (reference sequence). The CDR3 totals 16 residues. Trimming took off 7 bases at V and 1 base at J, with 18 bases between the two ends. CDR3 sequence: CASTSIGGVGTDTQYF. CDR3 in DNA: TGTGCCAGTACCTCCATAGGGGGAGTAGGCACAGATACGCAGTATTTT.

J is TRBJ1-6 and V is TRBV14; D perhaps matches TRBD1 (5 bases). Trimming shortened V by 1 base and J by 6 bases, and 10 bases separated the two germline ends. This CDR3 has 15 residues. Germline loops: CDR1 SGHDN, CDR2 FVKESK. CDR3 loop: CASSQGQTFNSPLHF. The DNA of the CDR3 is TGTGCCAGCAGCCAAGGACAGACCTTTAATTCACCCCTCCACTTT.

This chain joins TRBV18 and TRBJ1-3, with unresolved D. This CDR3 is built from 14 residues. The germline gives CDR1 KGHSH, CDR2 LQKENI. Trimming cost V 2 bases and J 0 bases, with 5 bases left between them. The DNA for the CDR3 is TGTGCCAGCTCACCAAACAGCTCTGGAAACACCATATATTTT. This codes for CASSPNSSGNTIYF.

The chain is built from TRBV19 and TRBJ2-1; possible D gene TRBD1, 6 bases. CDR1 and CDR2 from the germline V gene are LNHDA and SQIVND (reference sequence). Trimming removed 6 bases at V and 1 base at J, with 13 bases between. The CDR3 is 15 amino acids. In DNA form, the CDR3 reads TGTGCCAGTAGCAATGACAGGACGTCCTACAATGAGCAGTTCTTC. This translates into CASSNDRTSYNEQFF.

The V gene is TRBV19, the J gene TRBJ2-3, with 10 bases lining up with TRBD2. Trimming took 5 bases from V and 4 from J; bases not matched to a gene: 6. The CDR3 spans 15 residues. Per germline, CDR1 LNHDA and CDR2 SQIVND (reference sequence). The CDR3 DNA follows: TGTGCCAGTAGTCCGGCTAGCGGGAGAGCAGATACGCAGTATTTT. Amino acid sequence: CASSPASGRADTQYF.

The chain couples TRBV9 to TRBJ2-7; 16 bases agree with TRBD2. From germline, CDR1 is SGDLS and CDR2 YYNGEE. V shed 2 bases, J shed 8 bases, and the junction held 7 bases outside the gene matches. The CDR3 is 16 amino acids. The CDR3 protein is CASSVGTSGRVDQQYF. DNA of the CDR3: TGTGCCAGCAGCGTCGGGACTAGCGGGAGGGTTGATCAGCAGTACTTC.

The V call is TRBV11-2, the J call TRBJ2-2, with TRBD2 as a possible D gene (5 bases). The V end lost 7 bases, the J end lost 2 bases, and 11 bases lay between the germline ends. This CDR3 has 14 amino acids. Per the germline V gene, CDR1 is SGHAT and CDR2 is FQNNGV. The CDR3 DNA sequence: TGTGCCAGCACCGGACTGACTAACACCGGGGAGCTGTTTTTT. Translation: CASTGLTNTGELFF.

The chain recombines TRBV12-5 with TRBJ2-7; 7 bases agree with TRBD1. The V segment lost 0 bases and the J segment 1 base; nucleotides outside the gene matches: 9. CDR3 length equals 17 residues. Germline V CDR1 and CDR2: LGHNT, FRNRAP. The CDR3 nucleotides are TGTGCTAGTGGTTTGGTGGTGGGACAGCCTCCATCCTACGAGCAGTACTTC. It specifies CASGLVVGQPPSYEQYF.

Only one count was recorded for this clone. A read error may produce the germline difference seen at one junction end. At the DNA level, this CDR3 is encoded by other sequences in the same sample as well. This chain links TRBV7-2 with TRBJ2-2; D is possibly TRBD2 (6 bases). The CDR3 is made up of 19 amino acids. Looked up from germline, CDR1 is SGHTA and CDR2 is FQGNSA. In nucleotides, the CDR3 is TGTGCCAGCAGCTTAGATCCTCCGTGGGGAGGCCGGGGGACCGGAGAGCTGTTTTTT. It specifies CASSLDPPWGGRGTGELFF.

This sequence joins TRBV30 and TRBJ1-3; D remains unclear. The CDR3 covers 13 residues. From germline, CDR1 is GTSNPN and CDR2 SVGIG (reference sequence). Deletions cut 4 bases from V and 0 bases from J, with 7 bases between. CDR3 protein: CAWMPGSGNTIYF. Written as DNA, the CDR3 is TGTGCCTGGATGCCGGGCTCTGGAAACACCATATATTTT. Combining the CDR3 with reference TRBV30 and TRBJ1-3 gives the whole variable domain SQTIHQWPATLVQPVGSPLSLECTVEGTSNPNLYWYRQAAGRGLQLLFYSVGIGQISSEVPQNLSASRPQDRQFILSSKKLLLSDSGFYLCAWMPGSGNTIYFGEGSWLTVV.

This chain connects TRBV5-8 to TRBJ2-6; unclear D gene. V lost 5 bases and J lost 0, with 9 bases in between. The CDR3 extends over 15 amino acids. Per the germline V gene, CDR1 is SGHTS and CDR2 is YDEGEE. This chain's CDR3 is CASRLGYSGANVLTF. CDR3 DNA sequence: TGTGCCAGCAGGTTAGGCTACTCTGGGGCCAACGTCCTGACTTTC. The complete variable domain, with remaining parts taken from reference TRBV5-8 and TRBJ2-6, reads EAGVTQSPTHLIKTRGQQATLRCSPISGHTSVYWYQQALGLGLQFLLWYDEGEERNRGNFPPRFSGRQFPNYSSELNVNALELEDSALYLCASRLGYSGANVLTFGAGSRLTVL.

The rearrangement uses TRBV28 and TRBJ1-6; TRBD1 is a possible D gene (6 bases). Germline V gives CDR1 MDHEN, CDR2 SYDVKM. The CDR3 is 15 amino acids. V lost 6 bases to trimming and J lost 5 bases, with 14 bases between them. CDR3 DNA: TGTGCCAGCAGCCCCATAGGGGGGAATAATTCACCCCTCCACTTT. Protein product: CASSPIGGNNSPLHF.

This clone has more than one count but fewer than ten. The sample holds other DNA sequences that translate to the same CDR3. V gene TRBV5-4 combines with J gene TRBJ1-1; 8 bases line up with TRBD1. CDR1 is SGHNT and CDR2 is YYREEE in the germline V gene (reference sequence). V shed 1 base, J shed 3 bases, and the junction held 2 bases outside the gene matches. This CDR3 contains 14 residues. The CDR3 region is CASSLTGGDTEAFF. The DNA of the CDR3 is TGTGCCAGCAGCTTGACAGGGGGTGACACTGAAGCTTTCTTT.

Here the CDR3 DNA reads TGTGCCAGCAGTCCCACTAGCGGGGGCTACAATGAGCAGTTCTTC. This encodes CASSPTSGGYNEQFF. This chain joins TRBV28 and TRBJ2-1; TRBD2 aligns across 11 bases. V lost 5 bases to trimming and J lost 3 bases; unmatched junction nucleotides: 3. Per the germline V gene, CDR1 is MDHEN and CDR2 is SYDVKM. The CDR3 is made up of 15 amino acids.

This rearrangement joins TRBV5-1 to TRBJ1-5; D gene unclear. There are 13 residues in the CDR3. The germline V gene has CDR1 SGHRS and CDR2 YFSETQ. With 2 bases removed from V and 4 bases from J, the gap between germline ends came to 7 bases. CDR3 coding DNA: TGCGCCAGCAGCTTCGACCCAAATCAGCCCCAGCATTTT. The encoded protein is CASSFDPNQPQHF.